This entry describes one T cell receptor beta chain. Its antigen is unidentified. Noted time point: after dendritic cell vaccination, including at tumor progression/relapse. All glioblastoma patients lacked an isocitrate dehydrogenase mutation. The data derive from a study of glioma-infiltrating T cells after dendritic cell vaccination. Study as a whole: The vaccine used monocyte-derived dendritic cells pulsed overnight with autologous tumor lysate. Study-level results: Longer survival after dendritic cell vaccination followed higher pretreatment TIL content.

Input was 2 to 2.5 ug genomic DNA, or all available if less. The protocol was immunoSEQ multiplex PCR, while the TCRdb copy is restricted to in-frame clones and leaves out a portion. The table lists 90,000 to 95,000 clones, approximately 75% of them singletons. Trimming took off 2 bases at V and 4 bases at J, with 11 bases between the two ends. Germline loops: CDR1 MNHEY, CDR2 SMNVEV (reference sequence). This CDR3 has 14 residues. This clonotype originated in a human donor with glioblastoma. The material was blood, obtained after dendritic cell vaccination. The rearrangement uses TRBV27 and TRBJ1-1, with D perhaps matching TRBD1 (5 bases). DNA for the CDR3: TGTGCCAGCAGTTTACAGGGTTTGGGCACTGAAGCTTTCTTT. This gives the protein CASSLQGLGTEAFF.